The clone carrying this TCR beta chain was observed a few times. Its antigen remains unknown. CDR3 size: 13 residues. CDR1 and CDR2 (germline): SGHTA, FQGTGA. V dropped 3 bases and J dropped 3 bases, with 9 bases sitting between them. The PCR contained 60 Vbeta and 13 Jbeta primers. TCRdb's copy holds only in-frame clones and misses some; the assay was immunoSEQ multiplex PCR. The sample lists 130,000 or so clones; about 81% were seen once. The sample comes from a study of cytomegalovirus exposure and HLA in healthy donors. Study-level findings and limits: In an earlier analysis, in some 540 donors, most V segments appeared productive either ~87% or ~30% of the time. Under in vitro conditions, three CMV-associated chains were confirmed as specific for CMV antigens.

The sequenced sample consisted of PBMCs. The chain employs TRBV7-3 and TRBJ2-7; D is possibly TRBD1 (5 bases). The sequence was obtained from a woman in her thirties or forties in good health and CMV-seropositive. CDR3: CASSFQGGYEQYF. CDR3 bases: TGTGCCAGCAGCTTTCAGGGCGGCTACGAGCAGTACTTC.